This record concerns one TCR beta chain sequence. In the source study's methods: Reference gene primer amplification in the assay estimated nucleated cell counts. Repertoires were generated with immunoSEQ multiplex PCR, while TCRdb's copy carries only in-frame clones and drops some. That table supplies the V and J calls and clone size; D and trimming were determined from the DNA. The table has roughly 100,000 clones, 85% to 95% seen once; the top ten hold more than 5%. These data come from a study of blood T cell repertoires in COVID-19. The ends were cut back, 2 bases at V and 0 bases at J, with 10 bases in the middle. CDR3 size: 16 residues. Germline loops: CDR1 MNHEY, CDR2 SVGEGT.

The chain joins TRBV6-2 or TRBV6-3 to TRBJ2-2; a possible D gene is TRBD1 (6 bases). This sequence originates from a man over 45 with active COVID-19. The source material was peripheral blood. The CDR3: CASSYRTVANTGELFF. The CDR3 nucleotides are TGTGCCAGCAGTTACAGGACAGTCGCGAACACCGGGGAGCTGTTTTTT.